This passage covers 6 T cell receptor beta chains from one sample sequenced in a study of CXCR3-negative and CXCR3-positive naive CD8 T cells. In preparing the TRB cDNA libraries, 5' RACE with UMI labels was used. From the 5' RACE reads, TCRdb lists one entry per CDR3 protein and no DNA. The sample table sets out over 100,000 distinct CDR3 sequences. Sequenced material: naive CXCR3- CD8+ T cells from blood. Subset specified: CD45RO-CCR7+CD27+CD95- naive CD8+ T cells lacking CXCR3 (TNR3-). The source of these receptors is a human donor in good health. Some clones in this sample may be carry-over from other donors' samples.

CDR3 protein: CASSAIGTGNTEAFF. The genes are TRBV9 and TRBJ1-1; the TRBD1 assignment by TCRdb is unverifiable without DNA. In germline, CDR1 is SGDLS, CDR2 YYNGEE. This CDR3 is 15 amino acids long.

V is TRBV4-1 and J is TRBJ2-3; TCRdb's D gene call, TRBD2, goes unchecked for lack of DNA. Germline CDR1 is MGHRA and CDR2 is YSYEKL. The length of the CDR3 is 16 residues. The CDR3 protein is CASSSRTSGSTDTQYF.

The rearrangement links TRBV4-3 to TRBJ2-1; TCRdb outputs TRBD1, but without DNA this stays unchecked. The CDR3 has 15 amino acids. The germline V gene encodes CDR1 LGHNA and CDR2 YSLEER. CDR3 in amino acids: CASSPGGASYNEQFF.

The chain joins TRBV29-1 to TRBJ2-7; TCRdb proposes TRBD1, but this gene call is untestable without DNA. Germline V gene data show CDR1 as SQVTM and CDR2 as ANQGSEA. This CDR3 region has 11 residues. CDR3 region: CSVLGGYEQYF.

The rearrangement links TRBV23-1 to TRBJ1-5; with no DNA, the TCRdb D assignment of TRBD1 cannot be verified. TRBV23-1 is known as an ORF, though its function is uncertain. The CDR3 is 19 residues long. The CDR3 loop reads CASSPVSATKRQGARPQHF.

J is TRBJ2-7 and V is TRBV7-9; TCRdb reports TRBD2, a call that lacks DNA to check it against. CDR1 SEHNR and CDR2 FQNEAQ come from the germline V gene (reference sequence). There are 15 residues in the CDR3. Here the CDR3 reads CASSPSGGGPYEQYF.